These 32 T cell receptor beta chains came from one sample sequenced in a study of radiotherapy plus CTLA-4 blockade in lung cancer (dated by TCRdb to the late 2010s). Library preparation employed the immunoSEQ multiplex PCR assay. TCRdb holds this immuneACCESS table with in-frame rearrangements only. Some clones are missing; in checked studies, unresolved V genes explain under half, and the rest has no known cause. The sample includes around 59,000 clones, with around four fifths observed a single time. The ten largest clones take up 3% to 4% of the sample. Here the sequenced sample was peripheral blood, taken from a patient treated with radiotherapy plus ipilimumab. The receptors were sampled from a human donor with non-small cell lung cancer who had a partial response to radiotherapy plus ipilimumab.

CDR3 region: CASSRQGQGAGNTIYF. In DNA form, the CDR3 reads TGCGCCAGCAGCCGTCAGGGACAGGGGGCTGGAAACACCATATATTTT. The J gene is TRBJ1-3, the V gene TRBV4-1; 11 nucleotides line up with TRBD1. The CDR3 has 16 residues. The V gene's germline CDR1 is MGHRA and CDR2 YSYEKL. The V and J ends lost 4 bases and 2 bases, in that order; junction bases with no gene match: 4.

V usage is TRBV7-2 and J usage is TRBJ1-5, with D unclear. The CDR3 runs 15 residues. CDR1 is SGHTA, CDR2 FQGNSA, per germline. The germline V and J ends were trimmed by 1 base and 6 bases, with 13 bases remaining between them. CDR3 DNA: TGTGCCAGCAGCTTAGATGGAGGTACCATTCAGCCCCAGCATTTT. The encoded protein is CASSLDGGTIQPQHF.

The chain is built from TRBV5-1 and TRBJ1-3; 7 bases fit TRBD1. This CDR3 has 16 amino acids. The V gene end was trimmed by 0 bases and the J gene end by 1 base; junction bases not matched to a gene: 4. The V gene's germline CDR1 is SGHRS and CDR2 YFSETQ. In DNA, the CDR3 is TGCGCCAGCAGCTTGGGCCCAGGGGGATCTGGAAACACCATATATTTT. The encoded protein is CASSLGPGGSGNTIYF.

The rearrangement links TRBV25-1 to TRBJ1-2; 7 nucleotides agree with TRBD1. Germline CDR1 and CDR2: MGHDK and SYGVNS. CDR3 size: 14 residues. V was clipped by 7 bases and J by 3 bases; unmatched bases: 8. This CDR3 is CASTSSGGDYGYTF. CDR3 nucleotide sequence: TGTGCCAGCACCTCGTCAGGGGGAGACTATGGCTACACCTTC.

The chain has TRBV19 and TRBJ1-4; 9 bases line up with TRBD1. V lost 5 bases, J lost 3 bases, and 10 bases stayed unmatched. Germline V gives CDR1 LNHDA, CDR2 SQIVND (reference sequence). The CDR3 is 17 amino acids. The CDR3 DNA is TGTGCCAGTAGTTTCCGGACAGGGGTAGCATCTAATGAAAAACTGTTTTTT. It specifies CASSFRTGVASNEKLFF.

V usage is TRBV27 and J usage is TRBJ2-6; D gene uncertain. Looked up from germline, CDR1 is MNHEY and CDR2 is SMNVEV (reference sequence). Trimming removed 7 bases from V and 1 base from J, with 17 bases in between. CDR3 length: 17 residues. The DNA for the CDR3 is TGTGCCAGCACCCGAGAAGCGTCACATTCTGGGGCCAACGTCCTGACTTTC. Protein: CASTREASHSGANVLTF.

The chain is built from TRBV19 and TRBJ1-2; 9 nucleotides line up with TRBD1. CDR1 is LNHDA, CDR2 SQIVND, per germline (reference sequence). Trimming at V came to 3 bases and at J to 8 bases, leaving 7 bases not matched to a gene. The CDR3 contains 14 residues. CDR3 loop: CASSMGDRVHGYTF. CDR3 nucleotides: TGTGCCAGTAGTATGGGGGACAGGGTTCACGGCTACACCTTC.

Only one count was recorded for this clone. The chain couples TRBV4-3 to TRBJ2-1, with D possibly TRBD2 on 6 matching bases. The germline V gene encodes CDR1 LGHNA and CDR2 YSLEER. CDR3 length: 15 amino acids. V gave up 4 bases and J gave up 6 bases, with 16 bases separating them. CDR3 nucleotides: TGCGCCAGCAGCCTCAGAGGCGGGGCAGTCAATGAGCAGTTCTTC. It translates to CASSLRGGAVNEQFF.

For this clone: An end of the junction differs from the germline gene, which may be a read error. The chain carries TRBV10-3 and TRBJ1-2; 9 bases match TRBD1. CDR3 length: 13 amino acids. Germline loops: CDR1 ENHRY, CDR2 SYGVKD. The CDR3 DNA reads TGTGCCAGCAGTGAAACAGGGGGCGTTGGCTACACCTTC. Encoded protein: CASSETGGVGYTF.

The rearrangement links TRBV5-1 to TRBJ2-1, with 8 bases matching TRBD2. The CDR3 sequence is 15 residues long. The V segment lost 0 bases and the J segment 4 bases; nucleotides outside the gene matches: 3. Germline assignment: CDR1 SGHRS and CDR2 YFSETQ. CDR3: CASSLGRGGYNEQFF. For the CDR3, the DNA is TGCGCCAGCAGCTTGGGTCGGGGGGGGTACAATGAGCAGTTCTTC.

The rearrangement links TRBV2 to TRBJ2-3; TRBD1 is a possible D gene (5 bases). Trimming cost V 6 bases and J 0 bases, with 16 bases left between them. The V gene's germline CDR1 is SNHLY and CDR2 FYNNEI. The CDR3 is 16 amino acids. The CDR3, as DNA: TGTGCCAGCAGCAACTACAGGACATCTAGCACAGATACGCAGTATTTT. It is translated as CASSNYRTSSTDTQYF.

The chain is built from TRBV19 and TRBJ1-6; 7 positions match TRBD1. The CDR3 consists of 13 residues. Germline CDR1 and CDR2: LNHDA and SQIVND (reference sequence). For the CDR3, the DNA is TGTGCGGCGGGACAGCGACGAAATTCACCCCTCCACTTT. This gives the protein CAAGQRRNSPLHF.

The rearrangement joins TRBV19 to TRBJ2-1; the match to TRBD1 covers 7 bases. After removal of 6 bases from V and 9 bases from J, the junction contained 14 bases not matched to a gene. Per germline, CDR1 LNHDA and CDR2 SQIVND (reference sequence). This CDR3 is built from 15 residues. The CDR3 DNA sequence: TGTGCCAGTAGCCCTCGGACAGGCGTGGACACTGAGCAGTTCTTC. Translating gives CASSPRTGVDTEQFF.

This clone has only one observation. The chain couples TRBV27 to TRBJ1-2, with 10 nucleotides matching TRBD1. V shed 2 bases, J shed 5 bases, and the junction held 5 bases outside the gene matches. Germline V gives CDR1 MNHEY, CDR2 SMNVEV (reference sequence). This CDR3 spans 15 amino acids. The CDR3 DNA is TGTGCCAGCAGTTTACGGGACAGGGGCCCTTATGGCTACACCTTC. It specifies CASSLRDRGPYGYTF.

The chain is built from TRBV7-6 and TRBJ2-7, with TRBD1 as a possible D gene (7 bases). Germline V gene sequence: CDR1 SGHVS, CDR2 FNYEAQ. This CDR3 comprises 13 residues. Trimming pared 5 bases from V and 3 bases from J, leaving 11 bases between. CDR3 protein: CASSGRDSYEQYF. DNA for the CDR3: TGTGCCAGCAGCGGGCGGGACAGCTACGAGCAGTACTTC. Filled out from reference TRBV7-6 and TRBJ2-7, the complete variable domain reads GAGVSQSPRYKVTKRGQDVALRCDPISGHVSLYWYRQALGQGPEFLTYFNYEAQQDKSGLPNDRFSAERPEGSISTLTIQRTEQRDSAMYRCASSGRDSYEQYFGPGTRLTVT.

This clone was counted between two and nine times. The V gene is TRBV6-1, the J gene TRBJ1-1; possibly TRBD1 for D (5 bases). CDR1 is MNHNS, CDR2 SASEGT, per germline. The ends were cut back, 4 bases at V and 1 base at J, with 19 bases in the middle. The CDR3 sequence is 17 residues long. This CDR3 reads CASSALPGGISNTEAFF. CDR3 sequence (DNA): TGTGCCAGCAGTGCCTTACCGGGGGGAATCTCGAACACTGAAGCTTTCTTT.

This clone was detected only a few times. This rearrangement joins TRBV6-1 to TRBJ1-6; D may be TRBD1 (6 bases). Trimming took 8 bases from V and 7 from J, leaving 15 bases between them. The CDR3 is made up of 14 amino acids. Germline lookup yields CDR1 MNHNS and CDR2 SASEGT. The CDR3 sequence: CASQIGQLNSPLHF. CDR3 in DNA: TGTGCCAGCCAGATAGGACAGTTAAATTCACCCCTCCACTTT.

The chain couples TRBV28 to TRBJ1-5, with D possibly matching TRBD1 (6 bases). The CDR3 covers 18 residues. Trimming took off 6 bases at V and 4 bases at J, with 25 bases between the two ends. Germline values: CDR1 MDHEN, CDR2 SYDVKM. CDR3 protein: CASSPFNFGQSKNQPQHF. The CDR3 DNA follows: TGTGCCAGCAGCCCATTCAATTTTGGACAGTCGAAAAATCAGCCCCAGCATTTT.

This clone was observed a single time. The chain joins TRBV7-3 to TRBJ2-1; TRBD1 matches at 7 bases. Germline CDR1 SGHTA, CDR2 FQGTGA. The V segment lost 0 bases and the J segment 7 bases; nucleotides outside the gene matches: 6. This CDR3 has 15 amino acids. CDR3 protein: CASSLTRTGSNEQFF. DNA for the CDR3: TGTGCCAGCAGCTTAACCAGGACAGGTTCTAATGAGCAGTTCTTC.

V usage is TRBV2 and J usage is TRBJ2-7; 9 bases map to TRBD1. CDR3 length: 14 amino acids. Trimming removed 3 bases from V and 7 bases from J; junction bases left unmatched: 7. Germline V CDR1 and CDR2: SNHLY, FYNNEI. The CDR3 sequence is CASSDGGTGREQYF. CDR3 nucleotides: TGTGCCAGCAGTGATGGCGGGACAGGGAGGGAGCAGTACTTC.

V and J are TRBV6-6 and TRBJ1-6; 8 nucleotides agree with TRBD1. The CDR3 has 13 amino acids. Germline values: CDR1 MNHNY, CDR2 SVGAGI (reference sequence). J gave up 4 bases and V 10 bases, and 3 bases lay outside the gene matches. In DNA, the CDR3 is TGTGCCACCCGGACAGGGTATAATTCACCCCTCCACTTT. Amino acids: CATRTGYNSPLHF.

This clone appeared once. The V call is TRBV7-3, the J call TRBJ2-3; 9 bases map to TRBD2. Germline CDR1 is SGHTA and CDR2 is FQGTGA. The V and J ends lost 6 bases and 2 bases, in that order; junction bases with no gene match: 6. The CDR3 is 15 residues long. The CDR3 DNA follows: TGTGCCAGCAGTCAGAGCGGGGGGTCCACAGATACGCAGTATTTT. It specifies CASSQSGGSTDTQYF. Using reference TRBV7-3 and TRBJ2-3 for the parts outside the CDR3, the full variable domain is GAGVSQTPSNKVTEKGKYVELRCDPISGHTALYWYRQSLGQGPEFLIYFQGTGAADDSGLPNDRFFAVRPEGSVSTLKIQRTERGDSAVYLCASSQSGGSTDTQYFGPGTRLTVL.

This sequence joins TRBV4-1 and TRBJ2-3; 8 bases agree with TRBD2. The CDR3 consists of 15 residues. Germline CDR1 and CDR2: MGHRA and YSYEKL. The J segment lost 6 bases and the V segment lost 3 bases, leaving 8 bases of the junction unmatched. DNA of the CDR3: TGCGCCAGCAGCCAGGCTCGGGGGGGCCCCGATACGCAGTATTTT. Its translation: CASSQARGGPDTQYF.

This clone was recorded once. The rearrangement joins TRBV5-8 to TRBJ2-3, with TRBD1 matching over 7 bases. The junction had 5 bases not matched to a gene; V was cut back by 1 base and J by 0 bases. CDR1 is SGHTS and CDR2 is YDEGEE in the germline V gene. The CDR3 runs 16 residues. The CDR3 nucleotides are TGTGCCAGCAGCTTGTTCGGGACAGCCAGCACAGATACGCAGTATTTT. Translated, it gives CASSLFGTASTDTQYF.

J is TRBJ2-7 and V is TRBV5-4; 9 bases are shared with TRBD1. The CDR3 sequence is 14 residues long. Germline CDR1 SGHNT, CDR2 YYREEE (reference sequence). V trimming: 2 bases; J trimming: 7 bases; junction bases outside the gene matches: 7. The CDR3 DNA follows: TGTGCCAGCAGCTTCTGGGACAGGGAGGAAGAGCAGTACTTC. Its translation is CASSFWDREEEQYF.

This clone was observed a single time. The rearrangement joins TRBV9 to TRBJ2-5; D possibly corresponds to TRBD1 (6 bases). TRBJ2-7 explains the end of the DNA better; the J call may be wrong. CDR1 is SGDLS and CDR2 is YYNGEE in the germline V gene. This CDR3 comprises 14 residues. CDR3 in DNA: TGTGCCAGCAGCGCCGGGACAAATTCCTACGAGCAGTACTTC. As protein: CASSAGTNSYEQYF.

This clone was found a few times. The V gene is TRBV7-9, the J gene TRBJ2-1, with 10 bases aligning to TRBD2. In germline, CDR1 is SEHNR, CDR2 FQNEAQ (reference sequence). CDR3 length: 15 amino acids. With V trimmed by 1 base and J by 15 bases, 12 bases remained unmatched. The CDR3 loop reads CASSLGLAGADRWFF. In nucleotides, the CDR3 is TGTGCCAGCAGCTTAGGCCTAGCGGGGGCCGACCGGTGGTTCTTC.

The gene calls are TRBV29-1 and TRBJ1-1; D is uncertain. Germline loops: CDR1 SQVTM, CDR2 ANQGSEA. The CDR3 spans 13 residues. V was cut by 6 bases and J by 1 base, with 12 bases left in between. CDR3 DNA: TGCAGCGTGACACAAACTGGGAACACTGAAGCTTTCTTT. This sequence encodes CSVTQTGNTEAFF. Supplemented by reference TRBV29-1 and TRBJ1-1, the full variable domain reads SAVISQKPSRDICQRGTSLTIQCQVDSQVTMMFWYRQQPGQSLTLIATANQGSEATYESGFVIDKFPISRPNLTFSTLTVSNMSPEDSSIYLCSVTQTGNTEAFFGQGTRLTVV.

The chain is built from TRBV28 and TRBJ1-4; TRBD1 is a possible D gene (6 bases). CDR1 and CDR2 from the germline V gene are MDHEN and SYDVKM. The CDR3 runs 13 residues. V was pared by 6 bases and J by 8 bases, with 13 bases between. The chain's CDR3 is CASSRGGAEKLFF. DNA of the CDR3: TGTGCCAGCAGCCGCGGGGGGGCCGAAAAACTGTTTTTT.

The chain couples TRBV11-1 to TRBJ2-3, with 12 bases matching TRBD1. The V segment lost 4 bases and the J segment 4 bases; nucleotides outside the gene matches: 3. Germline V CDR1 and CDR2: SGHAT, FQDESV (reference sequence). CDR3 size: 15 residues. The CDR3, as DNA: TGTGCCAGCAGCTCCCGGGACAGGGGGCCAGATACGCAGTATTTT. This codes for CASSSRDRGPDTQYF.

J is TRBJ2-2 and V is TRBV5-1; 15 bases fit TRBD2. Trimming took 3 bases from V and 8 from J; bases not matched to a gene: 17. The CDR3 consists of 20 residues. Germline loops: CDR1 SGHRS, CDR2 YFSETQ. CDR3 loop: CASSSTGTSGGPVLSGELFF. CDR3 bases: TGCGCCAGCAGCTCCACCGGGACTAGCGGGGGGCCAGTGTTGTCGGGGGAGCTGTTTTTT.

The chain has TRBV9 and TRBJ1-6; tentative D call: TRBD1 (6 bases). This CDR3 has 15 residues. The ends were cut back, 0 bases at V and 8 bases at J, with 12 bases in the middle. CDR1 is SGDLS, CDR2 YYNGEE, per germline. This chain's CDR3 is CASSVAGVPDSPLHF. The CDR3 nucleotides read TGTGCCAGCAGCGTAGCAGGGGTCCCTGATTCACCCCTCCACTTT.